The rows below give T cell receptor beta chains drawn from one sample of a study of response to subunit inactivated influenza vaccine. TCRdb re-derived calls from the RT-PCR reads in MiXCR, one entry per CDR3 protein. The table has some 600,000 distinct CDR3 sequences, 14% seen once. Sequencing was performed on PBMCs from blood, taken 14 to 15 days before vaccination. The receptor source for this set is a man in his fifties or sixties who received an inactivated influenza vaccine. Both conserved end residues are part of each CDR3. D genes are given only for firm matches. Not every row has a clone size; where given, it reads once, few, many or a size class.

d_call	v_call	j_call	clone_size	cdr3_length	cdr3_aa	cdr3_nt
TRBD1	TRBV18	TRBJ1-1	few	16	CASSSTQTGRNTEAFF	TGTGCCAGCTCGTCAACTCAGACAGGGCGGAACACTGAAGCTTTCTTT
-	TRBV12-3/TRBV12-4	TRBJ2-1	-	13	CASSLSEASEQFF	TGTGCCAGCAGTTTAAGCGAAGCGAGCGAGCAGTTCTTC
TRBD1	TRBV20-1	TRBJ2-7	-	13	CSARNRGTYEQYF	TGCAGTGCTAGAAACAGGGGCACCTACGAGCAGTACTTC
-	TRBV6-1	TRBJ1-2	few	13	CASSVTGEHGYTF	TGTGCCAGCAGTGTAACGGGGGAACATGGCTACACCTTC
-	TRBV7-9	TRBJ1-1	-	15	CASSLALRGRTEAFF	TGTGCCAGCAGCTTAGCGCTCCGGGGGAGAACTGAAGCTTTCTTT
TRBD1	TRBV20-1	TRBJ2-2	-	15	CSARDRTGATGELFF	TGCAGTGCTAGAGATAGGACAGGGGCCACCGGGGAGCTGTTTTTT
-	TRBV3-1	TRBJ1-6	many	14	CASSKLQYNSPLHF	TGTGCCAGCAGCAAGTTACAGTATAATTCACCCCTCCACTTT
-	TRBV20-1	TRBJ2-7	-	13	CSATTGSGYEQYF	TGCAGTGCCACTACTGGAAGCGGCTACGAGCAGTACTTC
-	TRBV9	TRBJ2-1	-	16	CASSVGLSWAANEQFF	TGTGCCAGCAGCGTAGGTCTTAGCTGGGCGGCAAATGAGCAGTTCTTC
TRBD2	TRBV6-1	TRBJ2-4	few	14	CASSPGVSGDIQYF	TGTGCCAGCAGTCCCGGGGTTAGCGGGGACATTCAGTACTTC
TRBD1	TRBV11-2	TRBJ2-7	few	12	CASSLTSGTGYF	TGTGCCAGCAGCTTGACGTCCGGGACAGGGTACTTC
-	TRBV7-2	TRBJ1-2	few	13	CASSSLGAFGYTF	TGTGCCAGCAGCAGTCTGGGGGCATTCGGCTACACCTTC
-	TRBV3-1	TRBJ1-6	many	15	CASSQDAGSRSPLHF	TGTGCCAGCAGCCAAGACGCAGGATCTCGATCACCCCTCCACTTT
TRBD2	TRBV7-9	TRBJ2-2	few	15	CASSLLREGIGELFF	TGTGCCAGCAGCCTCTTGCGGGAGGGCATCGGGGAGCTGTTTTTT
TRBD2	TRBV4-2	TRBJ2-1	few	18	CASSQAITSGSSYNEQFF	TGTGCCAGCAGCCAGGCCATCACTAGCGGGAGCTCCTACAATGAGCAGTTCTTC
-	TRBV15	TRBJ2-4	few	16	CATSRDRGGAKNIQYF	TGTGCCACCAGCAGAGATCGAGGCGGGGCCAAAAACATTCAGTACTTC